One sample yielded the 17 T cell receptor beta chains listed below, sequenced in a study of T cell responses to AZD1222 COVID-19 vaccine. Data came from immunoSEQ multiplex PCR; TCRdb stores just in-frame clones and leaves some out. The sample shows about 130,000 clones, over 90% of them seen only once. Here the sequenced sample was peripheral blood, taken on day 0 of AZD1222 vaccination. These TCRs come from an adult in good health.

The chain links TRBV14 to TRBJ1-2; D is unresolved. CDR3 length equals 13 residues. Looked up from germline, CDR1 is SGHDN and CDR2 is FVKESK. V dropped 2 bases and J dropped 6 bases, with 10 bases sitting between them. This chain's CDR3 is CASSQSRVHGYTF. CDR3 DNA sequence: TGTGCCAGCAGCCAAAGTAGGGTGCATGGCTACACCTTC.

The V and J genes are TRBV7-9 and TRBJ2-2, with unresolved D. Germline loops: CDR1 SEHNR, CDR2 FQNEAQ (reference sequence). The CDR3 runs 15 residues. Trimming left V 5 bases short and J 1 base short, with 11 bases between. This chain's CDR3 is CASSPTTGNTGELFF. CDR3 nucleotides: TGTGCCAGCAGCCCCACGACGGGGAACACCGGGGAGCTGTTTTTT.

As DNA, the CDR3 is TGTGCCAGCAGCTTTTATCAGGGTAACACTGAAGCTTTCTTT. Translating gives CASSFYQGNTEAFF. The gene calls are TRBV5-5 and TRBJ1-1; D is possibly TRBD1 (5 bases). The CDR3 sequence is 14 residues long. Trimming cost V 2 bases and J 2 bases, with 10 bases left between them. Per the germline V gene, CDR1 is SGHKS and CDR2 is YYEKEE (reference sequence).

This clone was recorded once. This sequence joins TRBV6-2 or TRBV6-3 and TRBJ2-7; a weak D match, TRBD2 (5 bases). The V end lost 5 bases, the J end lost 5 bases, and 13 bases lay between the germline ends. The CDR3 is made up of 13 amino acids. The V gene's germline CDR1 is MNHEY and CDR2 SVGEGT. The CDR3 region is CASSNRRGNEQYF. Here the CDR3 DNA reads TGTGCCAGCAGTAATCGACGGGGAAACGAGCAGTACTTC.

The chain joins TRBV18 to TRBJ2-1; tentative D call: TRBD2 (6 bases). Germline CDR1 and CDR2: KGHSH and LQKENI. Trimming cost V 0 bases and J 2 bases, with 11 bases left between them. The CDR3 contains 16 residues. The CDR3 DNA reads TGTGCCAGCTCACCACCGAGGGGCGGGACCTACAATGAGCAGTTCTTC. Translated, it gives CASSPPRGGTYNEQFF.

V and J are TRBV6-5 and TRBJ1-1; tentatively, D is TRBD1 (6 bases). The germline V and J ends were trimmed by 4 bases and 5 bases, with 14 bases remaining between them. In germline, CDR1 is MNHEY, CDR2 SVGAGI. The CDR3 runs to 14 residues. The CDR3 DNA follows: TGTGCCAGCAGTTTCTCCGGGACAAGGACTGAAGCTTTCTTT. Translation gives CASSFSGTRTEAFF.

This chain joins TRBV4-1 and TRBJ1-1; tentative D call: TRBD1 (5 bases). CDR3 length: 16 amino acids. Trimming cost V 2 bases and J 1 base, with 14 bases left between them. Germline V lookup: CDR1 MGHRA, CDR2 YSYEKL. The CDR3 sequence is CASSQIPGRGNTEAFF. CDR3 coding DNA: TGCGCCAGCAGCCAAATACCGGGACGGGGGAACACTGAAGCTTTCTTT.

The V gene is TRBV29-1, the J gene TRBJ2-2, with TRBD1 as a possible D gene (5 bases). The germline gives CDR1 SQVTM, CDR2 ANQGSEA. Between the trimmed V and J ends, which lost 7 bases and 0 bases, there was a span of 9 bases. The CDR3 sequence is 13 residues long. The CDR3 sequence: CSAGHTNTGELFF. CDR3 in DNA: TGCAGCGCCGGACACACGAACACCGGGGAGCTGTTTTTT.

The chain recombines TRBV13 with TRBJ1-5, with TRBD1 matching 9 bases. The V gene's germline CDR1 is PRHDT and CDR2 FYEKMQ (reference sequence). Trimming took 3 bases from V and 4 from J; bases not matched to a gene: 1. The CDR3 runs 14 residues. The CDR3 reads CASSFGQGNQPQHF. CDR3 bases: TGTGCCAGCAGCTTTGGACAGGGGAATCAGCCCCAGCATTTT.

The chain has TRBV5-1 and TRBJ1-2; D remains ambiguous. This CDR3 is 14 amino acids long. V was pared by 4 bases and J by 0 bases, with 10 bases between. The germline gives CDR1 SGHRS, CDR2 YFSETQ. The CDR3 DNA follows: TGCGCCAGCAGCCGGGGAGCAGCTAACTATGGCTACACCTTC. It encodes CASSRGAANYGYTF.

The chain carries TRBV27 and TRBJ1-2; 8 positions agree with TRBD1. The germline V gene has CDR1 MNHEY and CDR2 SMNVEV (reference sequence). Trimming at V came to 3 bases and at J to 7 bases, leaving 10 bases not matched to a gene. The CDR3 has 15 residues. This chain's CDR3 is CASSFDRGTPLGYTF. The CDR3 nucleotides read TGTGCCAGCAGTTTTGACAGGGGTACCCCCCTTGGCTACACCTTC.

The rearrangement links TRBV19 to TRBJ1-5; weak D call: TRBD1 (6 bases). CDR1 and CDR2 from the germline V gene are LNHDA and SQIVND (reference sequence). The CDR3 has 15 amino acids. Between the trimmed V and J ends, which lost 6 bases and 4 bases, there was a span of 16 bases. In DNA form, the CDR3 reads TGTGCCAGTAGCCCCGGGACATCCCCTAATCAGCCCCAGCATTTT. Its protein product is CASSPGTSPNQPQHF. Supplemented by reference TRBV19 and TRBJ1-5, the full variable domain reads DGGITQSPKYLFRKEGQNVTLSCEQNLNHDAMYWYRQDPGQGLRLIYYSQIVNDFQKGDIAEGYSVSREKKESFPLTVTSAQKNPTAFYLCASSPGTSPNQPQHFGDGTRLSIL.

V usage is TRBV10-2 and J usage is TRBJ2-7; 9 bases agree with TRBD1. This CDR3 contains 16 residues. V lost 0 bases, J lost 4 bases, and 7 bases stayed unmatched. Per the germline V gene, CDR1 is WSHSY and CDR2 is SAAADI. The chain's CDR3 is CASSESLGTGQYEQYF. The CDR3 DNA is TGCGCCAGCAGTGAGTCGCTGGGGACAGGGCAATACGAGCAGTACTTC.

This rearrangement joins TRBV5-1 to TRBJ1-2; D call uncertain. Germline V gene lookup returns CDR1 SGHRS and CDR2 YFSETQ. This CDR3 comprises 15 residues. The V end was cut by 0 bases, the J end by 2 bases, with 11 bases between. The CDR3 nucleotides are TGCGCCAGCAGCTTGGGGGTCAAGCCCAACTATGGCTACACCTTC. Translating gives CASSLGVKPNYGYTF.

This clone showed up just once. This chain joins TRBV5-5 and TRBJ2-7; perhaps TRBD1 as D (5 bases). CDR3 length: 13 amino acids. Trimming stripped 3 bases from V and 3 bases from J, with 10 bases between. Germline CDR1 and CDR2: SGHKS and YYEKEE (reference sequence). The CDR3 is CASSYPGNYEQYF. CDR3 sequence (DNA): TGTGCCAGCAGCTATCCAGGGAACTACGAGCAGTACTTC. Together with reference TRBV5-5 and TRBJ2-7, the CDR3 gives the full variable domain: DAGVTQSPTHLIKTRGQQVTLRCSPISGHKSVSWYQQVLGQGPQFIFQYYEKEERGRGNFPDRFSARQFPNYSSELNVNALLLGDSALYLCASSYPGNYEQYFGPGTRLTVT.

Here the CDR3 DNA reads TGTGCCAGCAGTATGTCCCCCCCCGGGGAGCTGTTTTTT. Amino acids: CASSMSPPGELFF. This sequence joins TRBV4-2 and TRBJ2-2; no definite D call. V was cut by 6 bases and J by 6 bases, with 11 bases left in between. This CDR3 contains 13 residues. Germline values: CDR1 LGHNA, CDR2 YNFKEQ.

This chain connects TRBV15 to TRBJ1-1, with 7 nucleotides matching TRBD1. Trimming at V came to 5 bases and at J to 1 base, leaving 4 bases not matched to a gene. Germline V gene sequence: CDR1 LNHNV, CDR2 YYDKDF (reference sequence). This CDR3 spans 14 amino acids. This chain's CDR3 is CATSGGTENTEAFF. In nucleotides, the CDR3 is TGTGCCACCAGCGGTGGGACAGAGAACACTGAAGCTTTCTTT.